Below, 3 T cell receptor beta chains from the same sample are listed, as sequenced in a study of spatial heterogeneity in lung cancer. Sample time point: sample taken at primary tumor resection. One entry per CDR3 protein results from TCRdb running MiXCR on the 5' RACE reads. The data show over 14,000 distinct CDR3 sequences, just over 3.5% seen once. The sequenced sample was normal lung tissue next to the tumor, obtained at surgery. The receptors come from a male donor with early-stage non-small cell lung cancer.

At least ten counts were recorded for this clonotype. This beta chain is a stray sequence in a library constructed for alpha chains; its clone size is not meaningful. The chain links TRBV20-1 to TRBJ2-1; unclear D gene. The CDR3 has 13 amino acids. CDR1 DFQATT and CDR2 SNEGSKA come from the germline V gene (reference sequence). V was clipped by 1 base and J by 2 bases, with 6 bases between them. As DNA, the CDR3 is TGCAGTGCTAGAGTGCTAACCTACAATGAGCAGTTCTTC. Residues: CSARVLTYNEQFF.

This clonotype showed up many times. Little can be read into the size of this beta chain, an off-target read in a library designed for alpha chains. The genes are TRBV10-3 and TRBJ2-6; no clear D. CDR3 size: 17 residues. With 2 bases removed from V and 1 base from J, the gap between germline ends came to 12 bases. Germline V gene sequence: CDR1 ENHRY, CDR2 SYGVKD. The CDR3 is CAISEPAAGSGANVLTF. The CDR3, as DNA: TGTGCCATCAGTGAGCCGGCCGCAGGTTCTGGGGCCAACGTCCTGACTTTC.

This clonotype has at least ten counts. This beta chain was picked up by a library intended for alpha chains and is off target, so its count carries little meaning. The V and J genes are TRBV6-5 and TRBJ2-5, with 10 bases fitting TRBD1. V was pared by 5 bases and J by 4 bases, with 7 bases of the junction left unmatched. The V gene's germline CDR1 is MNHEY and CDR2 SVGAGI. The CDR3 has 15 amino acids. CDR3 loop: CASSPDRGRGETQYF. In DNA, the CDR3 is TGTGCCAGCAGTCCCGACAGGGGGCGTGGAGAGACCCAGTACTTC.